Below, 7 T cell receptor beta chains from the same sample are listed, as sequenced in a study of blood T cell repertoires in COVID-19. Repertoires were generated with immunoSEQ multiplex PCR, while TCRdb's copy carries only in-frame clones and drops some. Here the sample spans about 180,000 clones, roughly 85% being singletons. The specimen sequenced was peripheral blood. The receptors come from a human donor with active or convalescent COVID-19. The donor label of this sample is uncertain.

CDR3 bases: TGTGCCGGGGGACAGGGTACCTATGGCTACACCTTC. Translated, it gives CAGGQGTYGYTF. The genes are TRBV28 and TRBJ1-2; 9 bases match TRBD1. CDR1 and CDR2 (germline): MDHEN, SYDVKM. The CDR3 contains 12 residues. The J segment lost 4 bases and the V segment lost 11 bases, leaving 5 bases of the junction unmatched.

The chain uses TRBV5-1 and TRBJ2-4; 9 bases are shared with TRBD1. The V gene's germline CDR1 is SGHRS and CDR2 YFSETQ. The CDR3 covers 16 residues. V was pared by 0 bases and J by 9 bases, with 10 bases of the junction left unmatched. The DNA for the CDR3 is TGCGCCAGCAGCTTGGTTCCACAGGGGGCAAAGGGCATTCAGTACTTC. The encoded protein is CASSLVPQGAKGIQYF.

This clone was detected only once. The rearrangement links TRBV2 to TRBJ1-3, with 7 positions matching TRBD1. Germline V gene sequence: CDR1 SNHLY, CDR2 FYNNEI. V was clipped by 5 bases and J by 2 bases; unmatched bases: 6. This CDR3 has 15 amino acids. The CDR3 DNA reads as TGTGCCAGCAGTCAAAGACAGGGCGCTGGAAACACCATATATTTT. It yields the protein CASSQRQGAGNTIYF.

The genes are TRBV28 and TRBJ2-5; 10 bases map to TRBD2. Germline CDR1 is MDHEN and CDR2 is SYDVKM. CDR3 length: 15 amino acids. Trimming removed 5 bases from V and 5 bases from J; junction bases left unmatched: 8. CDR3 amino acids: CASSLDSGRRETQYF. DNA of the CDR3: TGTGCCAGCAGTCTGGATAGCGGGAGGCGGGAGACCCAGTACTTC.

This sequence joins TRBV19 and TRBJ2-3, with no clear D. Germline CDR1 is LNHDA and CDR2 is SQIVND (reference sequence). V lost 4 bases to trimming and J lost 5 bases, with 7 bases between them. CDR3 length: 12 residues. CDR3: CASSNRQDTQYF. Here the CDR3 DNA reads TGTGCCAGTAGTAACCGACAAGATACGCAGTATTTT.

The CDR3 DNA sequence: TGTGCCAGCGCGCAGGGGAGTGGGGCCAACGTCCTGACTTTC. It translates to CASAQGSGANVLTF. This chain connects TRBV27 to TRBJ2-6; a weak D match, TRBD1 (6 bases). The CDR3 is 14 amino acids. The V gene's germline CDR1 is MNHEY and CDR2 SMNVEV (reference sequence). Trimming took 8 bases from V and 3 from J, leaving 11 bases between them.

The chain couples TRBV29-1 to TRBJ1-1; D is unclear. Looked up from germline, CDR1 is SQVTM and CDR2 is ANQGSEA. The CDR3 is 11 residues long. The V end was cut by 8 bases, the J end by 1 base, with 8 bases between. CDR3 protein: CSPQWNTEAFF. DNA for the CDR3: TGCAGCCCCCAATGGAACACTGAAGCTTTCTTT. Drawing the rest from reference TRBV29-1 and TRBJ1-1, the complete variable domain is SAVISQKPSRDICQRGTSLTIQCQVDSQVTMMFWYRQQPGQSLTLIATANQGSEATYESGFVIDKFPISRPNLTFSTLTVSNMSPEDSSIYLCSPQWNTEAFFGQGTRLTVV.